What follows describes a single TCR beta chain. The CDR3 is made up of 12 amino acids. V lost 7 bases to trimming and J lost 2 bases, with 7 bases between them. Germline assignment: CDR1 MNHNY and CDR2 SVGAGI (reference sequence). The data are from a study of blood T cell repertoires in COVID-19. Study information: PBMCs, B-cell-depleted T cells, or T cells were the source of the cDNA or gDNA that made up the material.

Patients of the Seattle cohort, enrolled during active infection, were followed longitudinally. Methods used by the authors: Amplified reference gene primers provided the basis for estimating nucleated cell counts. Measured with immunoSEQ multiplex PCR; TCRdb has only the in-frame clones, and not every one. V and J calls and clone size come straight from that table; D and trimming were deduced from the DNA. The profile covers roughly 200,000 clones, with around 80% appearing a single time and 1.3% taken by the ten largest. The TCR was taken from a woman in her 30s with COVID-19, enrolled during active disease. Input material: peripheral blood. V and J are TRBV6-6 and TRBJ2-3, with unresolved D. The CDR3: CASKRDTDTQYF. The CDR3, as DNA: TGTGCCAGCAAACGAGACACAGATACGCAGTATTTT.